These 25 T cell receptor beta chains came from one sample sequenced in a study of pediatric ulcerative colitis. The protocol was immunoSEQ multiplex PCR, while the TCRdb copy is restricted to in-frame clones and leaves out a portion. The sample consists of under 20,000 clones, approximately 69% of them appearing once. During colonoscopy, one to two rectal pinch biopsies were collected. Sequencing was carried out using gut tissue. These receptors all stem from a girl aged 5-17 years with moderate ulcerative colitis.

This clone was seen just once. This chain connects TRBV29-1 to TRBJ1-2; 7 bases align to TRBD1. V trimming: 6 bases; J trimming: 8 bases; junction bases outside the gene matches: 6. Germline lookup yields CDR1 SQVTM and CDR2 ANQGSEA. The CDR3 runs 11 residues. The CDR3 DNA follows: TGCAGCGTAGGACAGGCCCAAGGCTACACCTTC. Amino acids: CSVGQAQGYTF.

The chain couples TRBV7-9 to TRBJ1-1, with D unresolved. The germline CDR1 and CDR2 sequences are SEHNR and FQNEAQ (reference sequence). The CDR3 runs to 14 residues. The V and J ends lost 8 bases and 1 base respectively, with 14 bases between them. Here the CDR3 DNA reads TGTGCCAGCCGCAGCCACGACCCGAACACTGAAGCTTTCTTT. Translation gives CASRSHDPNTEAFF.

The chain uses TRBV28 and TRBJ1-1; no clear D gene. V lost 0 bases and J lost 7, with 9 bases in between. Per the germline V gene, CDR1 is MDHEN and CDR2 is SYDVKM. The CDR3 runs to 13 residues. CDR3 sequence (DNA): TGTGCCAGCAGTTTATGGGGCCGCGGTGAAGCTTTCTTT. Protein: CASSLWGRGEAFF.

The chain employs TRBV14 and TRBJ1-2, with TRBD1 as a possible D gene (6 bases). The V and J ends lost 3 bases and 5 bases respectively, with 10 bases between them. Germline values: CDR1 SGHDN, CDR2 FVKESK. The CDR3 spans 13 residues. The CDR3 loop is CASSHTDRYGYTF. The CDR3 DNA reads TGTGCCAGCAGCCACACGGACAGATATGGCTACACCTTC.

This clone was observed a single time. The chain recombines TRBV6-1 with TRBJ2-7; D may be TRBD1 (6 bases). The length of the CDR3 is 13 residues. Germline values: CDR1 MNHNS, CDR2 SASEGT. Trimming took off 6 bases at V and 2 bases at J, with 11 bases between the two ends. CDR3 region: CASRRGQTYEQYF. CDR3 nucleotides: TGTGCCAGCAGGAGGGGACAAACCTACGAGCAGTACTTC.

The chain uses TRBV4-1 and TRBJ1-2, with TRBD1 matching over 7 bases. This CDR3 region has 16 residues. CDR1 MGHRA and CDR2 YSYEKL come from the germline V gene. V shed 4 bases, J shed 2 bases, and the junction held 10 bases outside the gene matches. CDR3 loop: CASSPGTDTYNYGYTF. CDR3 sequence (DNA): TGCGCCAGCAGCCCAGGGACAGACACCTACAACTATGGCTACACCTTC.

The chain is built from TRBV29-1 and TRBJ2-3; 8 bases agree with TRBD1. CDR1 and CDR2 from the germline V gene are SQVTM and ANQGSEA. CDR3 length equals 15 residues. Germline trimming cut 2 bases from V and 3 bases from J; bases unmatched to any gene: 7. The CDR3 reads CSVESDREETDTQYF. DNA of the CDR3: TGCAGCGTTGAATCGGACAGGGAGGAAACAGATACGCAGTATTTT.

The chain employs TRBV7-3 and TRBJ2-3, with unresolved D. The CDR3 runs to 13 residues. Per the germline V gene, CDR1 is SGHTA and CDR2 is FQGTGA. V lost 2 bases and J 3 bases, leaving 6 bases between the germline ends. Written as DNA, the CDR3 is TGTGCCAGCAGCTTATACCGGACAGATACGCAGTATTTT. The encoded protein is CASSLYRTDTQYF.

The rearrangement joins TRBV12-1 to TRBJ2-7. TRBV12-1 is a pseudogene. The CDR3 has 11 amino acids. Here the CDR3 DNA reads TGTGCCAGCAGCCCACCCTCCGAGCAGTACTTC. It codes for CASSPPSEQYF.

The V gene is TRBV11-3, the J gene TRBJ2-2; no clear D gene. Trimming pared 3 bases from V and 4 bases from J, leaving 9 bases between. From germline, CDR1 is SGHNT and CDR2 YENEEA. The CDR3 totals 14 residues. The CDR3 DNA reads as TGTGCCAGCAGCTTCCGCGGAATCACCGGGGAGCTGTTTTTT. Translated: CASSFRGITGELFF. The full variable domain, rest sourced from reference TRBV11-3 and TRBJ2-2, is EAGVVQSPRYKIIEKKQPVAFWCNPISGHNTLYWYLQNLGQGPELLIRYENEEAVDDSQLPKDRFSAERLKGVDSTLKIQPAELGDSAVYLCASSFRGITGELFFGEGSRLTVL.

The CDR3 nucleotides are TGTGCCAGCAGTCCCGCTCCGGGACAAACTGAAGCTTTCTTT. It translates to CASSPAPGQTEAFF. The chain joins TRBV6-4 to TRBJ1-1; D perhaps matches TRBD1 (6 bases). CDR1 MRHNA and CDR2 SNTAGT come from the germline V gene. CDR3 size: 14 residues. Trimming shortened V by 5 bases and J by 5 bases, and 15 bases separated the two germline ends.

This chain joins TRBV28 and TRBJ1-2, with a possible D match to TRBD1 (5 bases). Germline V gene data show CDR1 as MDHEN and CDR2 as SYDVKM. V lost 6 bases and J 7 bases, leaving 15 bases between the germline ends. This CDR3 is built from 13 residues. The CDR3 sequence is CASSPIGTGGYTF. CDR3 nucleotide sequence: TGTGCCAGCAGCCCCATTGGGACGGGTGGCTACACCTTC.

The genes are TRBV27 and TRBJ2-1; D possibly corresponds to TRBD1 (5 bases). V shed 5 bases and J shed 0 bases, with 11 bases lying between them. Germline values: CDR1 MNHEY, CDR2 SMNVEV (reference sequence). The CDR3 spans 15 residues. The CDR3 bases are TGTGCCAGCAGTCAGACAGCAGCCTCCTACAATGAGCAGTTCTTC. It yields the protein CASSQTAASYNEQFF.

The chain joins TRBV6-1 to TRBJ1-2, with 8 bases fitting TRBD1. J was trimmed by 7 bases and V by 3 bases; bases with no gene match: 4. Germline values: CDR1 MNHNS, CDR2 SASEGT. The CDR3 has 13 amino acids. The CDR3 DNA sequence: TGTGCCAGCAGTGATCAGGGGGCGCTTGGCTACACCTTC. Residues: CASSDQGALGYTF.

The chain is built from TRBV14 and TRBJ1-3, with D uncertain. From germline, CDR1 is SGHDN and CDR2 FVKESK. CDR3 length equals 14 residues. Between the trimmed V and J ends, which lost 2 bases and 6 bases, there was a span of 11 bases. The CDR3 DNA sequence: TGTGCCAGCAGCCAACTTGGGTTCGAAAACACCATATATTTT. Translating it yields CASSQLGFENTIYF.

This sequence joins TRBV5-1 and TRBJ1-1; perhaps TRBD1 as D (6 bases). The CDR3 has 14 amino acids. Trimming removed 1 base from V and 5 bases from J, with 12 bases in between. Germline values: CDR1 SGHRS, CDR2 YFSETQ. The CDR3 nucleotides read TGCGCCAGCAGCTTGACCACAGGGCGAACTGAAGCTTTCTTT. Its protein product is CASSLTTGRTEAFF.

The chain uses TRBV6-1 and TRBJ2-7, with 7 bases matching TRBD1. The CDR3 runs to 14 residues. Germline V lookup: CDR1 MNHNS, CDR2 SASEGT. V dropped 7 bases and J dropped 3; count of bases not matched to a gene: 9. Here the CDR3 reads CASTARTGYYEQYF. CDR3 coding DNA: TGTGCCAGCACGGCCAGGACAGGATACTACGAGCAGTACTTC.

CDR3 protein: CASRDLRLGYTF. CDR3 nucleotides: TGTGCCAGCAGGGACCTCAGGCTGGGCTACACCTTC. The chain joins TRBV2 to TRBJ1-2; D is ambiguous. CDR3 size: 12 residues. The germline gives CDR1 SNHLY, CDR2 FYNNEI. The ends were cut back, 6 bases at V and 8 bases at J, with 13 bases in the middle.

CDR3 sequence (DNA): TGTGCCACCCAGGGCCGGGTCCCGGGCGGGGGCTACACCTTC. This translates into CATQGRVPGGGYTF. The chain employs TRBV28 and TRBJ1-2; D is perhaps TRBD1 (5 bases). With 10 bases removed from V and 8 bases from J, the gap between germline ends came to 23 bases. Per germline, CDR1 MDHEN and CDR2 SYDVKM. There are 14 residues in the CDR3.

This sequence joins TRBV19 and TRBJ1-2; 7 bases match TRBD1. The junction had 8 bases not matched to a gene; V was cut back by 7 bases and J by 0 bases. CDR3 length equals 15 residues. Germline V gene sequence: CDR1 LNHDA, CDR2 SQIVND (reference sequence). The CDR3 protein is CASTGTAVPNYGYTF. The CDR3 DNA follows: TGTGCCAGTACCGGGACAGCCGTACCTAACTATGGCTACACCTTC. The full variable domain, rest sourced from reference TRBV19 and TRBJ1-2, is DGGITQSPKYLFRKEGQNVTLSCEQNLNHDAMYWYRQDPGQGLRLIYYSQIVNDFQKGDIAEGYSVSREKKESFPLTVTSAQKNPTAFYLCASTGTAVPNYGYTFGSGTRLTVV.

CDR3: CASSNLRGQPQHF. The CDR3 DNA reads TGTGCCAGTAGTAACCTCCGCGGTCAGCCCCAGCATTTT. The V and J genes are TRBV19 and TRBJ1-5; no definite D call. V lost 4 bases and J lost 6, with 10 bases in between. Germline V gives CDR1 LNHDA, CDR2 SQIVND (reference sequence). The CDR3 is 13 residues long.

CDR3 residues: CASSFWDGDTYEQYF. In DNA, the CDR3 is TGTGCCAGCAGCTTCTGGGACGGGGACACCTACGAGCAGTACTTC. The chain couples TRBV5-6 to TRBJ2-7; tentative D call: TRBD1 (6 bases). This CDR3 spans 15 amino acids. Germline V gene lookup returns CDR1 SGHDT and CDR2 YYEEEE. Trimming shortened V by 2 bases and J by 2 bases, and 14 bases separated the two germline ends.

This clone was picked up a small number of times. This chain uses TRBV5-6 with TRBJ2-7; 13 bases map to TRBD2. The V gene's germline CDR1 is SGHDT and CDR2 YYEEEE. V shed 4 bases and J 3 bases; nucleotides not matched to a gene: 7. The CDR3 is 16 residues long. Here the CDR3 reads CASSLTSGRLVYEQYF. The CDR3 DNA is TGTGCCAGCAGCCTGACTAGCGGGAGGTTAGTCTACGAGCAGTACTTC. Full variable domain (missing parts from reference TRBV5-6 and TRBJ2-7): DAGVTQSPTHLIKTRGQQVTLRCSPKSGHDTVSWYQQALGQGPQFIFQYYEEEERQRGNFPDRFSGHQFPNYSSELNVNALLLGDSALYLCASSLTSGRLVYEQYFGPGTRLTVT.

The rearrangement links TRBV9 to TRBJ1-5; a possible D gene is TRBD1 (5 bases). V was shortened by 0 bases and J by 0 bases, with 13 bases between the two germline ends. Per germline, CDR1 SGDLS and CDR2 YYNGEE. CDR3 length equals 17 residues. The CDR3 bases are TGTGCCAGCAGCGTAGGGGGCGGAGGAGGTAGCAATCAGCCCCAGCATTTT. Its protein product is CASSVGGGGGSNQPQHF.

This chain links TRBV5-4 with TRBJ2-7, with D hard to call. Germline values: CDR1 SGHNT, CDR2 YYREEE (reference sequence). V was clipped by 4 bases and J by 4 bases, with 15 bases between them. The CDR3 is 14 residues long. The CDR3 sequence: CASSRRGLAYEQYF. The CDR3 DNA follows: TGTGCCAGCAGCCGTCGAGGATTGGCGTACGAGCAGTACTTC.